Sequencing of this T cell receptor (beta chain) was carried out in a study of blood T cell repertoires in COVID-19. Study-level background: T cells, B-cell-depleted T cells, or PBMCs provided the cDNA or gDNA that served as material.

The CDR3 totals 16 residues. V trimming: 4 bases; J trimming: 5 bases; junction bases outside the gene matches: 11. The V gene's germline CDR1 is SGHKS and CDR2 YYEKEE (reference sequence). Repertoires were generated with immunoSEQ multiplex PCR, while TCRdb's copy carries only in-frame clones and drops some. The sample yields 95,000 to 120,000 clones, roughly 80% seen once. The sample was peripheral blood. V and J are TRBV5-5 and TRBJ1-1; 10 bases agree with TRBD1. This receptor was identified in a man aged 45-60 years with acute or convalescent COVID-19. This chain's CDR3 is CASSGSRTGGNTEAFF. The CDR3 region has the DNA TGTGCCAGCAGCGGATCGAGGACAGGGGGGAATACTGAAGCTTTCTTT. The whole variable domain, remainder taken from reference TRBV5-5 and TRBJ1-1, is DAGVTQSPTHLIKTRGQQVTLRCSPISGHKSVSWYQQVLGQGPQFIFQYYEKEERGRGNFPDRFSARQFPNYSSELNVNALLLGDSALYLCASSGSRTGGNTEAFFGQGTRLTVV.